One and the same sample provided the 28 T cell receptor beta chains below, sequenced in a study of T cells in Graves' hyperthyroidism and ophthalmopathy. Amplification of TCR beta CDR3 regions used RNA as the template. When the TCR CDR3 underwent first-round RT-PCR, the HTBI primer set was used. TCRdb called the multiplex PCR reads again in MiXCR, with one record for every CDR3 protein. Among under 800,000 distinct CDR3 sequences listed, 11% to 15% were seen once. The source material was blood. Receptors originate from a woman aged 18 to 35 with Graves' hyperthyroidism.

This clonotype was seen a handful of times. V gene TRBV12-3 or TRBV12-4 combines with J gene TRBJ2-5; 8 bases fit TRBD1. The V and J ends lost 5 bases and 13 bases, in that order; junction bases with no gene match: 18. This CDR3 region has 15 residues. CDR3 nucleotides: TGTGCCAGCAGTCCTGTGAGGCAGGGGGCGAGATGGTTGTACTTC. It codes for CASSPVRQGARWLYF.

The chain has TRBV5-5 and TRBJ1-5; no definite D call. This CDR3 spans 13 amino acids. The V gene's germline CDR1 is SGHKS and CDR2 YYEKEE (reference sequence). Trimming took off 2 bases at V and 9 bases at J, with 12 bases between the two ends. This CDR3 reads CASSLLPAGPQHF. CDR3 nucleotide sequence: TGTGCCAGCAGCTTATTACCCGCCGGGCCCCAGCATTTT.

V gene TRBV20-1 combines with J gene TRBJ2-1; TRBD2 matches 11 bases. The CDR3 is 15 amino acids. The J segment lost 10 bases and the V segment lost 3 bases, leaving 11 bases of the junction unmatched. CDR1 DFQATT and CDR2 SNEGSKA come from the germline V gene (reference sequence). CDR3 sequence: CSAREIAGGPREQFF. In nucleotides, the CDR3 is TGCAGTGCTAGGGAAATAGCGGGAGGGCCAAGGGAGCAGTTCTTC.

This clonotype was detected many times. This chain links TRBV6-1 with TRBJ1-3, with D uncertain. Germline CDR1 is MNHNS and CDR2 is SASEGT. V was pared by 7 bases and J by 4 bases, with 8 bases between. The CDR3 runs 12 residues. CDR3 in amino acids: CASKAGGNTIYF. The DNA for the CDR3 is TGTGCCAGCAAAGCAGGAGGAAACACCATATATTTT.

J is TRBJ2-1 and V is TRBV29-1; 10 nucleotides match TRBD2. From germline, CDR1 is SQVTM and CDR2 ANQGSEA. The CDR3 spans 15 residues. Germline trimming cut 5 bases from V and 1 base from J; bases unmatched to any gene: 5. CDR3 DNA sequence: TGCAGCGTTCAAGGGACTAGCGAATCCTACAATGAGCAGTTCTTC. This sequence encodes CSVQGTSESYNEQFF.

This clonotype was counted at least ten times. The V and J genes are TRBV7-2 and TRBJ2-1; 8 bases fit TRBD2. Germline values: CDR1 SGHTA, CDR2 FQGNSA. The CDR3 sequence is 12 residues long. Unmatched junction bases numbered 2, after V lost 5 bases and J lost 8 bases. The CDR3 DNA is TGTGCCAGCAGCCGGGGGGGCGATGAGCAGTTCTTC. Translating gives CASSRGGDEQFF.

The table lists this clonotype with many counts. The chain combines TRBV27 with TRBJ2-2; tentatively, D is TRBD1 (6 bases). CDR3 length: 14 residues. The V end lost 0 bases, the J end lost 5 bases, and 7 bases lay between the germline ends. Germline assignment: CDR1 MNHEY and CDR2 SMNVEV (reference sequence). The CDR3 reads CASSLSRGTGELFF. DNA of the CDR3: TGTGCCAGCAGTTTATCCAGGGGAACCGGGGAGCTGTTTTTT.

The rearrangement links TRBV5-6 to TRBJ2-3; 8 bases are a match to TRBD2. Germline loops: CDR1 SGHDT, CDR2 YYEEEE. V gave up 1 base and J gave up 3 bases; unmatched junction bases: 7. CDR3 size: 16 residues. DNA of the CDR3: TGTGCCAGCAGCTTGACGCGACTAGCGAAAACAGATACGCAGTATTTT. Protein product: CASSLTRLAKTDTQYF.

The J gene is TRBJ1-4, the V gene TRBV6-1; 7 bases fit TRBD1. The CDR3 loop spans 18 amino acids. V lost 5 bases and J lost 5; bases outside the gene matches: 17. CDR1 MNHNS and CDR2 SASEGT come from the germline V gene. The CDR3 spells CASSRVASGGQRNEKLFF. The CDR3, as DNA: TGTGCCAGCAGTCGAGTCGCCTCCGGGGGACAGAGAAATGAAAAACTGTTTTTT.

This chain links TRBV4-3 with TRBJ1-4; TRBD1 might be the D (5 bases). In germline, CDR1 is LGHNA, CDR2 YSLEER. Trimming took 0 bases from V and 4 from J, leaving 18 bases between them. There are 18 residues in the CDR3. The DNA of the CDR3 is TGCGCCAGCAGCCAAGATGGCATATTGCGGGGGATTAATGAAAAACTGTTTTTT. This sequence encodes CASSQDGILRGINEKLFF.

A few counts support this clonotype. The CDR3 bases are TGTGCCAGCAGCTCGGTCAACAGGGTCTTCTACGAGCAGTACTTC. This codes for CASSSVNRVFYEQYF. The chain employs TRBV5-6 and TRBJ2-7; D is possibly TRBD1 (6 bases). The CDR3 contains 15 residues. Deletions cut 3 bases from V and 3 bases from J, with 16 bases between. Germline values: CDR1 SGHDT, CDR2 YYEEEE.

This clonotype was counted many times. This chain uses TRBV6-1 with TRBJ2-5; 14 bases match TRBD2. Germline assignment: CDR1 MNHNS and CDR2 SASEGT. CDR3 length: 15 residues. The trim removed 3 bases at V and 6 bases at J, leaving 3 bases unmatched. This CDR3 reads CASSDGTSGSKTQYF. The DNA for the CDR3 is TGTGCCAGCAGTGACGGGACTAGCGGGAGCAAGACCCAGTACTTC.

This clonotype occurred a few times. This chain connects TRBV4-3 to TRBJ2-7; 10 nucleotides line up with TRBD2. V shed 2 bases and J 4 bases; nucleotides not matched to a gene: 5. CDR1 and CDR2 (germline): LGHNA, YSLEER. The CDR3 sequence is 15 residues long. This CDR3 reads CASSQTTSGPYEQYF. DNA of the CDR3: TGCGCCAGCAGCCAAACGACTAGCGGGCCATACGAGCAGTACTTC.

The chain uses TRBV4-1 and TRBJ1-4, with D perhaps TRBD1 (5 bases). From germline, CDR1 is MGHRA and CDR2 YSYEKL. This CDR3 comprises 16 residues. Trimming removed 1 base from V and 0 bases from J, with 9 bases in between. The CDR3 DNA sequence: TGCGCCAGCAGCCAAGGGGGCTTCGCAACTAATGAAAAACTGTTTTTT. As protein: CASSQGGFATNEKLFF.

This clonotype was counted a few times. CDR3 in DNA: TGTGCCAGCAGTTTAGCCTACTACGAGCAGTACTTC. Its translation is CASSLAYYEQYF. V and J are TRBV28 and TRBJ2-7; D remains ambiguous. The CDR3 is 12 amino acids. Germline assignment: CDR1 MDHEN and CDR2 SYDVKM. Between the trimmed V and J ends, which lost 2 bases and 3 bases, there was a span of 5 bases.

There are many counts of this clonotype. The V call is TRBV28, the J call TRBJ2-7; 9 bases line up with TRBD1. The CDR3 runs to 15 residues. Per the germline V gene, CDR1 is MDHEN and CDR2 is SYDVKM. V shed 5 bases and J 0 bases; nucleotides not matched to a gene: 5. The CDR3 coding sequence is TGTGCCAGCAGTCTCCGGGACAGGGACTCCTACGAGCAGTACTTC. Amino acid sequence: CASSLRDRDSYEQYF.

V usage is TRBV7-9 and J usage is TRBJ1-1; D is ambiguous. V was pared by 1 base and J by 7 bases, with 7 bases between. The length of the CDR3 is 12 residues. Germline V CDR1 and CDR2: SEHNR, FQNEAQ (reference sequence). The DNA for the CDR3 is TGTGCCAGCAGCTTAGATTGGAATGAAGCTTTCTTT. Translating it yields CASSLDWNEAFF. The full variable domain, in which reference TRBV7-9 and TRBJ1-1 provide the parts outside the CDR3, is DTGVSQNPRHKITKRGQNVTFRCDPISEHNRLYWYRQTLGQGPEFLTYFQNEAQLEKSRLLSDRFSAERPKGSFSTLEIQRTEQGDSAMYLCASSLDWNEAFFGQGTRLTVV.

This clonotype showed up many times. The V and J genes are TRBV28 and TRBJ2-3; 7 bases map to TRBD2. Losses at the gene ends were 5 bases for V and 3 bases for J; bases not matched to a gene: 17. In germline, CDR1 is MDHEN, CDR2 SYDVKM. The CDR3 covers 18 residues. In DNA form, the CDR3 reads TGTGCCAGCAGTCCTAATGTGGGGGGGGGAAAGGAGACAGATACGCAGTATTTT. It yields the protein CASSPNVGGGKETDTQYF.

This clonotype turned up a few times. CDR3 residues: CASSLETMEQGHTIYF. For the CDR3, the DNA is TGTGCCAGCAGCTTAGAGACGATGGAACAGGGCCACACCATATATTTT. The V gene is TRBV11-2, the J gene TRBJ1-3; tentative D call: TRBD1 (6 bases). Germline lookup yields CDR1 SGHAT and CDR2 FQNNGV. The CDR3 covers 16 residues. Deletions cut 0 bases from V and 8 bases from J, with 17 bases between.

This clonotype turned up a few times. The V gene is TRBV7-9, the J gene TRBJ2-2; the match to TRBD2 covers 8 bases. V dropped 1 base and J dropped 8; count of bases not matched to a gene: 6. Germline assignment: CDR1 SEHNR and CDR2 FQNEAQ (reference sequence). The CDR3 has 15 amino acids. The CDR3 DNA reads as TGTGCCAGCAGCTTAGGATCGAGCGGGAGTGGGGAGCTGTTTTTT. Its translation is CASSLGSSGSGELFF.

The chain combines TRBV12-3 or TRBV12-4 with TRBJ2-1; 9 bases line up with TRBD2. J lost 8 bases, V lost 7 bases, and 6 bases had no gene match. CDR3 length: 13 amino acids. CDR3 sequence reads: CASTGASGDEQFF. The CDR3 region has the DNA TGTGCCAGCACAGGGGCTAGCGGGGATGAGCAGTTCTTC.

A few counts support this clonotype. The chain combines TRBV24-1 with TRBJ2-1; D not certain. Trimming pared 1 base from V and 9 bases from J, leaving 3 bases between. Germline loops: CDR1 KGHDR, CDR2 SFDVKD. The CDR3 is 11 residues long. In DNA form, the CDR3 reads TGTGCCACCAGTGATTTCCTTGAGCAGTTCTTC. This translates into CATSDFLEQFF.

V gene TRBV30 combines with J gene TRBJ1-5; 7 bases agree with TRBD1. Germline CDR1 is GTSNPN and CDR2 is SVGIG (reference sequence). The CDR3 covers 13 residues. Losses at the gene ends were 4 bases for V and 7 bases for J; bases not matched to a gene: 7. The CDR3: CAWTSDRDQPQHF. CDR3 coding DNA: TGTGCCTGGACGTCAGACAGGGACCAGCCCCAGCATTTT.

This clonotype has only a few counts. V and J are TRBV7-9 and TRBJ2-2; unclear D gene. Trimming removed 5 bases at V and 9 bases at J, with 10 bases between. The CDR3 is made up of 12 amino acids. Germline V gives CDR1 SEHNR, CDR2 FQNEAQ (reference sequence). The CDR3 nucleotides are TGTGCCAGCAGCGCGCGCTCCCGGGAGCTGTTTTTT. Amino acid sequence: CASSARSRELFF.

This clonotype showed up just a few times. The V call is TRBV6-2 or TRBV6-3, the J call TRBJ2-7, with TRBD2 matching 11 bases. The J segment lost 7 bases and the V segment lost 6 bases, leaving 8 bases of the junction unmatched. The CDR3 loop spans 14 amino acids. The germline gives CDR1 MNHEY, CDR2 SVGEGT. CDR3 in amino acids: CASSGTSGPWEQYF. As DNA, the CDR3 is TGTGCCAGCAGCGGGACTAGCGGACCTTGGGAGCAGTACTTC.

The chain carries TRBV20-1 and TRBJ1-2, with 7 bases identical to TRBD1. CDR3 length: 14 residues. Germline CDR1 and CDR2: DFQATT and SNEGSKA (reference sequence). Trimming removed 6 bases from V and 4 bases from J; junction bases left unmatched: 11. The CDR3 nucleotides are TGCAGTGCAAACCCGACAGGGTTGGGCTATGGCTACACCTTC. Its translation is CSANPTGLGYGYTF.

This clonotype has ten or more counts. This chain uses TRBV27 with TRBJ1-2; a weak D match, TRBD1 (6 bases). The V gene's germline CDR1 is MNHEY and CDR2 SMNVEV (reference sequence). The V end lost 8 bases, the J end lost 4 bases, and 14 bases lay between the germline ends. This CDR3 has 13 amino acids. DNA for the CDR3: TGTGCCAGCCGCCGTACAGGGTTCTATGGCTACACCTTC. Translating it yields CASRRTGFYGYTF.

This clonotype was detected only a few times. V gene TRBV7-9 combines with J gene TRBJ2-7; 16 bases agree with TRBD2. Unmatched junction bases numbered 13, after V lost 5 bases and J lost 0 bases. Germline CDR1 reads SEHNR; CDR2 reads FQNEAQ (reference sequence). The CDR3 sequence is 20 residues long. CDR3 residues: CASSAPLGLAGGLGSYEQYF. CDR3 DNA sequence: TGTGCCAGCAGCGCCCCGCTGGGACTAGCGGGAGGGTTGGGCTCCTACGAGCAGTACTTC.